The rows below give T cell receptor beta chains drawn from one sample of a study of blood T cell repertoires in COVID-19. This table comes from immunoSEQ multiplex PCR, and its TCRdb copy is limited to in-frame clones, with some not included. Of about 160,000 clones listed, approximately 95% were seen once; the top ten hold approximately 2%. The sequencing sample was made of peripheral blood. The source is a woman aged 55-69 years with COVID-19, enrolled during active disease. The CDR3 runs from the conserved cysteine through the conserved F or W. The D gene is left open where the match is weak. Not every row has a clone size; where given, it reads once, few, many or a size class.

J gene | CDR3 length | V gene | clone size | D gene | CDR3 protein | CDR3 DNA
TRBJ2-1 | 13 | TRBV12-3/TRBV12-4 | . | TRBD1 | CASRQGTGNEQFF | TGTGCCAGCCGACAGGGTACCGGCAATGAGCAGTTCTTC
TRBJ2-7 | 14 | TRBV6-5 | . | TRBD1 | CASKTDRGPYEQYF | TGTGCCAGCAAAACCGACAGGGGGCCCTACGAGCAGTACTTC
TRBJ2-7 | 15 | TRBV6-2/TRBV6-3 | . | TRBD1 | CASSYSGQGTYEQYF | TGTGCCAGCAGTTACTCGGGACAGGGAACCTACGAGCAGTACTTC
TRBJ2-3 | 14 | TRBV9 | . | TRBD1 | CASSAGTGTDTQYF | TGTGCCAGCAGCGCCGGGACAGGCACAGATACGCAGTATTTT
TRBJ1-2 | 14 | TRBV18 | . | . | CASSPPSDPRGYTF | TGTGCCAGCTCACCACCGTCAGATCCGCGGGGCTACACCTTC
TRBJ2-7 | 15 | TRBV27 | . | . | CASSLSRGAAYEQYF | TGTGCCAGCAGTTTAAGCCGGGGGGCTGCCTACGAGCAGTACTTC
TRBJ1-5 | 15 | TRBV5-1 | once | TRBD1 | CASSPGTGRNQPQHF | TGCGCCAGCAGCCCTGGGACAGGGAGAAATCAGCCCCAGCATTTT
TRBJ2-7 | 13 | TRBV6-2/TRBV6-3 | . | . | CASSPGIVYEQYF | TGTGCCAGCAGTCCGGGGATAGTTTACGAGCAGTACTTC
TRBJ1-2 | 14 | TRBV5-4 | . | . | CASSLGGVLYGYTF | TGTGCCAGCAGCTTGGGGGGGGTTCTCTATGGCTACACCTTC
TRBJ1-4 | 15 | TRBV5-1 | . | . | CASSLEPGIGEKLFF | TGCGCCAGCAGCTTGGAACCAGGCATTGGTGAAAAACTGTTTTTT
TRBJ1-1 | 15 | TRBV5-4 | once | . | CASSLVGGSNAEAFF | TGTGCCAGCAGCTTGGTGGGAGGCTCCAACGCTGAAGCTTTCTTT
TRBJ1-5 | 13 | TRBV19 | . | . | CASSEGGGQPQHF | TGTGCCAGTAGCGAGGGGGGGGGTCAGCCCCAGCATTTT
TRBJ2-7 | 11 | TRBV6-5 | . | . | CASRGLDEQYF | TGTGCCAGCAGGGGACTTGACGAGCAGTACTTC
TRBJ2-3 | 17 | TRBV3-1/TRBV3-2 | . | TRBD2 | CASSRQGLAGITDTQYF | TGTGCCAGCAGCCGCCAGGGACTAGCGGGGATAACAGATACGCAGTATTTT
TRBJ1-2 | 14 | TRBV6-5 | . | . | CASSYVQGQYGYTF | TGTGCCAGCAGTTACGTCCAGGGGCAATATGGCTACACCTTC
TRBJ1-4 | 16 | TRBV18 | . | TRBD1 | CASSPRFRTGAEKLFF | TGTGCCAGCTCACCTCGGTTTCGTACAGGGGCTGAAAAACTGTTTTTT
TRBJ1-5 | 16 | TRBV7-9 | . | TRBD1 | CASSLAYRGGNQPQHF | TGTGCCAGCAGCTTAGCGTACAGGGGTGGCAATCAGCCCCAGCATTTT
TRBJ2-7 | 12 | TRBV5-1 | . | . | CASTGTSYEQYF | TGCGCCAGCACAGGCACTTCCTACGAGCAGTACTTC
TRBJ1-2 | 15 | TRBV3-1/TRBV3-2 | . | . | CASSQGGAPNYGYTF | TGTGCCAGCAGCCAGGGGGGGGCCCCTAACTATGGCTACACCTTC
TRBJ1-4 | 14 | TRBV25-1 | . | TRBD1 | CASNPTGAGEKLFF | TGTGCCAGCAACCCGACAGGGGCCGGTGAAAAACTGTTTTTT
TRBJ2-1 | 13 | TRBV4-2 | . | . | CASSGAGVREQFF | TGTGCCAGCAGCGGGGCAGGGGTCCGTGAGCAGTTCTTC
TRBJ1-2 | 14 | TRBV5-1 | once | . | CASGYGRGNDGYTF | TGCGCCAGCGGTTATGGGCGGGGAAATGATGGCTACACCTTC
TRBJ2-1 | 15 | TRBV7-7 | . | TRBD1 | CASSLGRGQGNEQFF | TGTGCCAGCAGCTTAGGACGGGGACAGGGCAATGAGCAGTTCTTC
TRBJ2-1 | 16 | TRBV7-9 | . | TRBD2 | CASSAYRDYPNNEQFF | TGTGCCAGCAGCGCCTATAGGGACTACCCCAACAATGAGCAGTTCTTC
TRBJ1-3 | 16 | TRBV19 | . | . | CASSISRQGPGNTIYF | TGTGCCAGTAGTATCTCCCGTCAGGGCCCTGGAAACACCATATATTTT
TRBJ2-1 | 17 | TRBV18 | once | . | CASSASHGHGGNNEQFF | TGTGCCAGCTCGGCTTCACACGGACACGGAGGGAACAATGAGCAGTTCTTC
TRBJ2-3 | 16 | TRBV4-3 | . | TRBD1 | CASSLNRDSSTDTQYF | TGCGCCAGCAGCCTAAATCGGGACAGCAGCACAGATACGCAGTATTTT
TRBJ1-1 | 13 | TRBV18 | . | . | CASSPGTNTEAFF | TGTGCCAGCTCACCAGGGACAAACACTGAAGCTTTCTTT
TRBJ2-7 | 14 | TRBV7-3 | . | . | CASSPTGLGYEQYF | TGTGCCAGCAGCCCAACAGGGCTAGGCTACGAGCAGTACTTC
TRBJ2-5 | 11 | TRBV29-1 | . | . | CSVSVRNAQYF | TGCAGCGTCAGCGTCCGCAATGCCCAGTACTTC
TRBJ1-2 | 13 | TRBV7-2 | . | TRBD1 | CASSYGTGYGYTF | TGTGCCAGCAGCTACGGGACAGGCTATGGCTACACCTTC
TRBJ1-2 | 15 | TRBV11-2 | . | . | CASSLSGLRPYGYTF | TGTGCCAGCAGCTTAAGTGGACTCCGGCCCTATGGCTACACCTTC
TRBJ2-2 | 16 | TRBV9 | . | . | CASSTISQGGSGELFF | TGTGCCAGCAGCACCATTTCCCAAGGGGGAAGCGGGGAGCTGTTTTTT
TRBJ1-4 | 18 | TRBV13 | . | TRBD1 | CASHAARTGGAGSEKLFF | TGTGCCAGCCACGCAGCTCGAACAGGGGGCGCAGGGAGTGAAAAACTGTTTTTT
TRBJ1-1 | 15 | TRBV7-2 | . | TRBD1 | CASSLTSGQGSEAFF | TGTGCCAGCAGCTTAACGTCTGGACAGGGTTCTGAAGCTTTCTTT
TRBJ1-4 | 14 | TRBV6-5 | . | . | CASSYSGGNEKLFF | TGTGCCAGCAGTTACTCTGGAGGGAATGAAAAACTGTTTTTT
TRBJ1-5 | 14 | TRBV2 | . | TRBD1 | CASTGQGGNQPQHF | TGTGCCAGCACTGGACAGGGCGGCAATCAGCCCCAGCATTTT
TRBJ2-1 | 12 | TRBV5-4 | . | . | CASSSWGDEQFF | TGTGCCAGCAGCTCCTGGGGCGATGAGCAGTTCTTC
TRBJ1-1 | 15 | TRBV11-1 | . | TRBD1 | CASSRDRGPYTEAFF | TGTGCCAGCAGCCGAGACAGGGGGCCTTACACTGAAGCTTTCTTT
TRBJ1-2 | 13 | TRBV25-1 | . | TRBD1 | CASSKTGTGVPTF | TGTGCCAGCAGTAAAACCGGGACAGGGGTCCCCACCTTC
TRBJ1-1 | 16 | TRBV6-5 | once | . | CASSYSSGWRPTEAFF | TGTGCCAGCAGTTACTCTTCGGGGTGGAGGCCCACTGAAGCTTTCTTT
TRBJ1-2 | 14 | TRBV4-3 | . | . | CASSQAGGNYGYTF | TGCGCCAGCAGCCAAGCCGGGGGGAACTATGGCTACACCTTC
TRBJ2-3 | 19 | TRBV7-2 | . | . | CASSLTNRGRGFLTDTQYF | TGTGCCAGCAGCTTAACTAACCGGGGTCGGGGGTTCCTCACAGATACGCAGTATTTT
TRBJ2-2 | 15 | TRBV7-2 | . | . | CASSLVQLNTGELFF | TGTGCCAGCAGCTTAGTACAGCTAAACACCGGGGAGCTGTTTTTT
TRBJ2-5 | 10 | TRBV6-2/TRBV6-3 | . | . | CASSRETQYF | TGTGCCAGCAGTCGAGAGACCCAGTACTTC
TRBJ1-1 | 15 | TRBV5-1 | . | . | CASSSIRGRNTEAFF | TGCGCCAGCAGCTCGATCAGGGGAAGGAACACTGAAGCTTTCTTT
TRBJ1-2 | 14 | TRBV25-1 | . | . | CASSESGGSYGYTF | TGTGCCAGCAGTGAATCGGGGGGGTCCTATGGCTACACCTTC
TRBJ1-5 | 16 | TRBV27 | once | TRBD1 | CASRPQVGQGTWPQHF | TGTGCCAGCAGACCTCAAGTGGGACAGGGGACTTGGCCCCAGCATTTT
TRBJ1-1 | 13 | TRBV29-1 | . | TRBD1 | CSIRQGEGTEAFF | TGCAGCATCCGACAGGGGGAGGGCACTGAAGCTTTCTTT
TRBJ2-5 | 18 | TRBV27 | . | TRBD2 | CASQTTGLAGGVLETQYF | TGTGCCAGTCAGACGACAGGACTAGCGGGGGGGGTTCTCGAGACCCAGTACTTC
TRBJ2-3 | 14 | TRBV7-7 | few | . | CASSPTTITDTQYF | TGTGCCAGCAGCCCCACTACGATCACAGATACGCAGTATTTT
TRBJ1-1 | 17 | TRBV5-6 | . | . | CASSLGRVVEKGRGAFF | TGTGCCAGCAGCTTGGGGAGGGTAGTCGAGAAAGGGCGCGGGGCTTTCTTT
TRBJ2-5 | 14 | TRBV3-1/TRBV3-2 | . | TRBD1 | CASSPGTGQETQYF | TGTGCCAGCAGCCCGGGGACAGGACAAGAGACCCAGTACTTC
TRBJ1-2 | 11 | TRBV19 | . | . | CASSPGGGYTF | TGTGCCAGTAGTCCTGGCGGTGGCTACACCTTC